Included here is one T cell receptor beta chain sequence, with context. Its antigen is undetermined. This CDR3 contains 14 residues. J gave up 6 bases and V 5 bases, and 5 bases lay outside the gene matches. The germline V gene has CDR1 MNHEY and CDR2 SVGAGI. TCRdb's table, derived via immunoSEQ multiplex PCR, lists solely in-frame clones and lacks some. The sample lists approximately 46,000 clones, approximately 73% occurring once. Brentuximab vedotin exposure varied among the patients, all of whom had relapsed after autologous stem cell transplantation. This entry belongs to a study of PD-1 blockade in classical Hodgkin lymphoma. Study summary: The study gave patients nivolumab 3 mg/kg intravenously every 2 weeks. Overall study findings and caveats: TCR diversity rose significantly by C4D1 in CD4+ but not CD8+ cells. Newly diagnosed patients were reported to exhibit reduced baseline TCR diversity relative to healthy donors.

The chain carries TRBV6-5 and TRBJ2-2; 8 positions match TRBD1. The receptor was derived from a human donor with classical Hodgkin lymphoma. Sequencing used peripheral blood mononuclear cells (PBMCs), obtained at baseline. This CDR3 reads CASSPDRVPGELFF. The CDR3 DNA sequence: TGTGCCAGCAGTCCGGACAGGGTCCCCGGGGAGCTGTTTTTT.